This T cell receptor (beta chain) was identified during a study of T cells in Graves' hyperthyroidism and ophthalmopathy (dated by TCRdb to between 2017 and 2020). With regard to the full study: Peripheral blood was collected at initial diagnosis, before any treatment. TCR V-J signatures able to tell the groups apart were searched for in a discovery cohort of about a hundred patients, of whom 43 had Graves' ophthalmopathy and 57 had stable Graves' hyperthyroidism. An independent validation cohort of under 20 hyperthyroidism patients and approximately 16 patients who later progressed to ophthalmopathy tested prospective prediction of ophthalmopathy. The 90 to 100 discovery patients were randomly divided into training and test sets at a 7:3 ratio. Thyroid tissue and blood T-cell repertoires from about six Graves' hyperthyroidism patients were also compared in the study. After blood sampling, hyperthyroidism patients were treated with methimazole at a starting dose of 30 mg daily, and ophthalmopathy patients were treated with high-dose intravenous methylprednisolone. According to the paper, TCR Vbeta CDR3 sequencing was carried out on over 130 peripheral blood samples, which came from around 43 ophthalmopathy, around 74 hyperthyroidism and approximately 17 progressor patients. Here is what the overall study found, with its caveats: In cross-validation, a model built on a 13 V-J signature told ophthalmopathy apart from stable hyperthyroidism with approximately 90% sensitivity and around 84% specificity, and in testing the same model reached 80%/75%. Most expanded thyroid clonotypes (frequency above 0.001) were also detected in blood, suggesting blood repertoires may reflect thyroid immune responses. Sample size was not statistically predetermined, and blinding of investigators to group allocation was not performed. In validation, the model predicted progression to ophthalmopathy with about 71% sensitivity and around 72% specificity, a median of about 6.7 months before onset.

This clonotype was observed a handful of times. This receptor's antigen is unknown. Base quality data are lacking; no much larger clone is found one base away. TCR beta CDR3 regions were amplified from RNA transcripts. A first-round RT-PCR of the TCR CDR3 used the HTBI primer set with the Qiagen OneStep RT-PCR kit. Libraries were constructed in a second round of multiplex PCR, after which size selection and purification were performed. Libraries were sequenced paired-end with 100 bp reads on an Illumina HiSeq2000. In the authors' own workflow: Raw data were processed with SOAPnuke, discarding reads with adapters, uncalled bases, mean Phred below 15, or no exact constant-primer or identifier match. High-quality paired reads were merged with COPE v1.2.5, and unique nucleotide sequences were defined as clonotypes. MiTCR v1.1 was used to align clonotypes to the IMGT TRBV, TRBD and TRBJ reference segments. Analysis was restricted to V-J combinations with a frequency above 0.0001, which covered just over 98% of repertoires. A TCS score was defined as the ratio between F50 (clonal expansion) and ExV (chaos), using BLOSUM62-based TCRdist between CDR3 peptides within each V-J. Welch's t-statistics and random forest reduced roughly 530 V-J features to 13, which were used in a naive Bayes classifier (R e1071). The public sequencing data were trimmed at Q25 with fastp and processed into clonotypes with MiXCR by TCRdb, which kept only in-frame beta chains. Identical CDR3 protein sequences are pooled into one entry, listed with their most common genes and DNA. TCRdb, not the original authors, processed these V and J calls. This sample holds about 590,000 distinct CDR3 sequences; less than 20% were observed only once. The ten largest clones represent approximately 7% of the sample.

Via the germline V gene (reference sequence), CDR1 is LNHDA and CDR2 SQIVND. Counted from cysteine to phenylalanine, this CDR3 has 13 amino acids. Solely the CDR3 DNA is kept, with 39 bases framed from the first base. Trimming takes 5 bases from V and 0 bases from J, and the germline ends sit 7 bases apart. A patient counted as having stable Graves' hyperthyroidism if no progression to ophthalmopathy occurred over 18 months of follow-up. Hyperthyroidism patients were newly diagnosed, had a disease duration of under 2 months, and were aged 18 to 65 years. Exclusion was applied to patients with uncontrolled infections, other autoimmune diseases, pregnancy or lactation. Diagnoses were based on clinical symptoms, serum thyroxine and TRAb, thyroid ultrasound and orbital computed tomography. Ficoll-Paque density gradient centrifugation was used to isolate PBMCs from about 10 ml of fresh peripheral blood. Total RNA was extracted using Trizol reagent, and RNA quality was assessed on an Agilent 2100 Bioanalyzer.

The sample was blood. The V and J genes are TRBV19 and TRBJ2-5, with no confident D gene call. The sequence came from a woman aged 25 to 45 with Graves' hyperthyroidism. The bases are TGTGCCAGTAGTTACCGGGACCAAGAGACCCAGTACTTC. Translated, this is CASSYRDQETQYF.